This TCR beta chain was sequenced during a study of T-cell reconstitution after alpha-beta-depleted transplantation in children. Study conclusions and caveats: Some patients owed their high day-60 TCRbeta diversity to surviving recipient T cells and thymic progenitors. Most T-cell counts and diversity one year after the transplant came from T cells that were newly produced. Reports say that about two months after transplant, the alpha-beta T cells came out of several hundred graft clones that had expanded.

This clonotype showed up just a few times. Its antigen remains unknown. Germline CDR1 reads MNHEY; CDR2 reads SMNVEV (reference sequence). The ends were cut back, 5 bases at V and 9 bases at J, with 20 bases in the middle. This CDR3 contains 15 residues. Construction of the TCRbeta library involved unique molecular identifiers. One entry per CDR3 protein results from TCRdb running MiXCR on the PCR reads. The table lists hundreds of thousands of distinct CDR3 sequences, approximately 13% of them singletons. This sequence was found in a male patient aged 10 to 17 who had a stem cell transplant for acute myeloid leukemia, so the T cells may come from the graft donor. The rearrangement uses TRBV27 and TRBJ2-1, with D maybe TRBD2 (6 bases). The sample in question was PBMCs, mostly from graft donor cells, obtained 360 days after TCRalphabeta/CD19-depleted stem cell transplant. The DNA for the CDR3 is TGTGCCAGCAGTCGCCCTAGCGCTACTGGGGGTGAGCAGTTCTTC. Encoded protein: CASSRPSATGGEQFF.